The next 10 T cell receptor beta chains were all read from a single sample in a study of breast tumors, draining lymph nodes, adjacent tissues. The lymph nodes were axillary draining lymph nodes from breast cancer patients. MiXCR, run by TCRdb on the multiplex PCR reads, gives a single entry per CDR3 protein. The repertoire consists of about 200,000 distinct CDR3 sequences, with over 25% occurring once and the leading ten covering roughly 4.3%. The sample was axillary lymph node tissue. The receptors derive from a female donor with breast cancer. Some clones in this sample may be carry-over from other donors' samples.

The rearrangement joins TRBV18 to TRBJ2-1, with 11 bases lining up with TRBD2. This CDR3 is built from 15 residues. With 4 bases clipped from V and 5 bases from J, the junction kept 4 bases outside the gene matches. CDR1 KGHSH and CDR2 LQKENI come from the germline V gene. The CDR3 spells CASSRTGLADNEQFF. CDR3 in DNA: TGTGCCAGCTCACGGACGGGACTAGCGGACAATGAGCAGTTCTTC.

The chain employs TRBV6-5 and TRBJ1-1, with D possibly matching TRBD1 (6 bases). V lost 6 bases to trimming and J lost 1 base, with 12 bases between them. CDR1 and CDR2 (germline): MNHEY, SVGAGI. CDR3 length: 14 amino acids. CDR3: CASRPRTANTEAFF. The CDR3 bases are TGTGCCAGCAGGCCTAGGACAGCGAACACTGAAGCTTTCTTT.

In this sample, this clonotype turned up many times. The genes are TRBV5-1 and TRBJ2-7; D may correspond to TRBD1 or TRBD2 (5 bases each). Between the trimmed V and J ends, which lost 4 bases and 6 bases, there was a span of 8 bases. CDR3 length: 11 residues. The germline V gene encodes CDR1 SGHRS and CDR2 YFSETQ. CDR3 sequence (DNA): TGCGCCAGCAGCGGGGACGGCGAGCAGTACTTC. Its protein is CASSGDGEQYF.

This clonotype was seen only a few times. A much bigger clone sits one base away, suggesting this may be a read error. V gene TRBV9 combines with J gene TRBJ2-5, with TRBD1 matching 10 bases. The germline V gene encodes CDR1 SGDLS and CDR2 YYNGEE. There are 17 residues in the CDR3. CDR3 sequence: CASSALGGTGVQATQYF. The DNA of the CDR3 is TGTGCCAGCAGCGCCTTAGGGGGGACAGGGGTCCAAGCGACCCAGTACTTC.

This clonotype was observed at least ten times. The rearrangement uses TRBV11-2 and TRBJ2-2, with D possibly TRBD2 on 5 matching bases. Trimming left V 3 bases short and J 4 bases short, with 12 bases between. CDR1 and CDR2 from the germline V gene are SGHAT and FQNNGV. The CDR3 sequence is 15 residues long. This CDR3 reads CASSFRGMGTGELFF. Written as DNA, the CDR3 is TGTGCCAGCAGCTTCCGGGGTATGGGCACCGGGGAGCTGTTTTTT.

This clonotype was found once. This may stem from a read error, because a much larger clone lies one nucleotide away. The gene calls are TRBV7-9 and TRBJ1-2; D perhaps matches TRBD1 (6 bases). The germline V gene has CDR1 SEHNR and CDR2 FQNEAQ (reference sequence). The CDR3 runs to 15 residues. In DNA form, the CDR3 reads TGTGCCGGCAGCTTATTGGGGGCCGGGGGGTATGGCTACCCCTTC. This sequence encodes CAGSLLGAGGYGYPF. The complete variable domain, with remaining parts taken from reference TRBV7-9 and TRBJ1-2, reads DTGVSQNPRHKITKRGQNVTFRCDPISEHNRLYWYRQTLGQGPEFLTYFQNEAQLEKSRLLSDRFSAERPKGSFSTLEIQRTEQGDSAMYLCAGSLLGAGGYGYPFGSGTRLTVV.

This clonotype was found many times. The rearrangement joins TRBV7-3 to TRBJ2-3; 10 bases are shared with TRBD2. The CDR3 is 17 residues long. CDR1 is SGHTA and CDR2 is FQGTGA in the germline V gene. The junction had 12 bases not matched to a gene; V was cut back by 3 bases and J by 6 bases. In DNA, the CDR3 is TGTGCCAGCAGCTTCGCCCCTAGCGGGGGACCGGGTGATACGCAGTATTTT. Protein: CASSFAPSGGPGDTQYF.

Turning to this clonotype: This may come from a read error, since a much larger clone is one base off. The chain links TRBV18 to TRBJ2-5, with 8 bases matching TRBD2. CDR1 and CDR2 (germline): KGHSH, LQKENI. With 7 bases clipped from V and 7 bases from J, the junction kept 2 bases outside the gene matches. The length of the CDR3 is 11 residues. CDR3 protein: CASFAGGTQYF. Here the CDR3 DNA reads TGTGCCAGCTTTGCGGGGGGGACCCAGTACTTC.

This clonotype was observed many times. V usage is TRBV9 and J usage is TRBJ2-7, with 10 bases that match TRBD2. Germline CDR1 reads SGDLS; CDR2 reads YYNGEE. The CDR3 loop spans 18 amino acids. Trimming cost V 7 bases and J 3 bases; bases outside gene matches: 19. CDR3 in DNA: TGTGCCAGCGGCCCCCCGGTGGCTAGCGGGAGAGCGGGCTACGAGCAGTACTTC. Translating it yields CASGPPVASGRAGYEQYF.

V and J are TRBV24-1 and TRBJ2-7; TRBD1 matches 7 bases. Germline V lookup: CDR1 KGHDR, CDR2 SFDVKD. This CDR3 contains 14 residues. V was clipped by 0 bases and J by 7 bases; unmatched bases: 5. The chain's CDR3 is CATSDLSRGQEQYF. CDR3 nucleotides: TGTGCCACCAGTGATTTGAGTAGGGGGCAAGAGCAGTACTTC.